The clone carrying this TCR beta chain showed up many times. The data are from a study of T cells in Graves' hyperthyroidism and ophthalmopathy. Amplification of TCR beta CDR3 regions used RNA as the template. The TCR CDR3 was amplified in a first-round RT-PCR using the HTBI primer set. TCRdb processed the multiplex PCR reads anew with MiXCR; each CDR3 protein has one entry. The sample yields about 510,000 distinct CDR3 sequences, around 15% seen once. CDR3 size: 13 residues. Per germline, CDR1 DFQATT and CDR2 SNEGSKA (reference sequence). V was clipped by 4 bases and J by 2 bases, with 12 bases between them. Graves' hyperthyroidism was deemed stable given no ophthalmopathy progression within 18 months. Diagnosis of hyperthyroidism was new in patients aged 18 to 65, and its duration was under 2 months. The PBMCs studied were ones that came from 10 ml fresh peripheral blood.

J is TRBJ2-7 and V is TRBV20-1, with a tentative D call TRBD1 (6 bases). The sequencing sample was made of blood. The clonotype comes from a woman aged 40 to 50 with Graves' hyperthyroidism. The CDR3: CSATQGLAYEQYF. CDR3 nucleotide sequence: TGCAGTGCTACCCAGGGGTTGGCCTACGAGCAGTACTTC.